This T cell receptor (beta chain) is drawn from a study of T cell responses to AZD1222 COVID-19 vaccine. With 6 bases clipped from V and 6 bases from J, the junction kept 12 bases outside the gene matches. The CDR3 spans 17 residues. CDR1 and CDR2 from the germline V gene are ENHRY and SYGVKD. In regard to this clone: The antigen is unknown.

Study-wide results and caveats: Spike-specific TCR breadth and depth both grew after two AZD1222 doses.

Assay used: immunoSEQ multiplex PCR; TCRdb lists only in-frame clones, some missing. The sample gives about 120,000 clones, 70% to 90% of which show up once; 3.5% to 4.5% is in the top ten. This TCR derives from an adult in good health. The V call is TRBV10-3, the J call TRBJ2-1; 12 bases match TRBD2. Sequences were derived from peripheral blood, sampled on day 0 of AZD1222 vaccination. DNA for the CDR3: TGTGCCATCAGGACCTCAGCTAGCGGGGGGGCAGGCAATGAGCAGTTCTTC. This translates into CAIRTSASGGAGNEQFF.